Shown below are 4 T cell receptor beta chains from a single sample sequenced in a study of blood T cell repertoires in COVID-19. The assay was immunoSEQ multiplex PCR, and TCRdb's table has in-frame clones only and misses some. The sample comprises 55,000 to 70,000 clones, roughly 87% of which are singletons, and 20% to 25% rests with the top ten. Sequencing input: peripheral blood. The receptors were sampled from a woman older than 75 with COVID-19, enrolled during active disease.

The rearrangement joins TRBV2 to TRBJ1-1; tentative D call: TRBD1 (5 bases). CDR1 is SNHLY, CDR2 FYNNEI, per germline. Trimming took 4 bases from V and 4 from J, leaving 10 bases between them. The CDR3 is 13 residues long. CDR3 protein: CASSVRQPTEAFF. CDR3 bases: TGTGCCAGCAGTGTAAGACAGCCCACTGAAGCTTTCTTT.

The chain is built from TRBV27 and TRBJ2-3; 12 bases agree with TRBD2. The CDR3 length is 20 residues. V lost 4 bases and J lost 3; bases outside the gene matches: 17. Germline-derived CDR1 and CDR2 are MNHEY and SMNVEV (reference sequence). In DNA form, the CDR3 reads TGTGCCAGCAGTTCCCTCATTTCTAGCGGGGGGGCCGGATATACAGATACGCAGTATTTT. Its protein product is CASSSLISSGGAGYTDTQYF.

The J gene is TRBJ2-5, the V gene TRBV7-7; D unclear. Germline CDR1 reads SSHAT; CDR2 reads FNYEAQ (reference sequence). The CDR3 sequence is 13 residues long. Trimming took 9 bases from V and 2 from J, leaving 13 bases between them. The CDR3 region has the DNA TGTGCCAGTTCTCCAGGCGCTCAAGAGACCCAGTACTTC. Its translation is CASSPGAQETQYF.

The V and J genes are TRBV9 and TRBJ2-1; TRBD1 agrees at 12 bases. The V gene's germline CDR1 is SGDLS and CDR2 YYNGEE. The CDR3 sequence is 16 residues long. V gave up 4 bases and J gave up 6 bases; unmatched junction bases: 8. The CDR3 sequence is CASSKGTGGAFNEQFF. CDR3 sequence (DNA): TGTGCCAGCAGCAAAGGGACAGGGGGCGCGTTCAATGAGCAGTTCTTC.